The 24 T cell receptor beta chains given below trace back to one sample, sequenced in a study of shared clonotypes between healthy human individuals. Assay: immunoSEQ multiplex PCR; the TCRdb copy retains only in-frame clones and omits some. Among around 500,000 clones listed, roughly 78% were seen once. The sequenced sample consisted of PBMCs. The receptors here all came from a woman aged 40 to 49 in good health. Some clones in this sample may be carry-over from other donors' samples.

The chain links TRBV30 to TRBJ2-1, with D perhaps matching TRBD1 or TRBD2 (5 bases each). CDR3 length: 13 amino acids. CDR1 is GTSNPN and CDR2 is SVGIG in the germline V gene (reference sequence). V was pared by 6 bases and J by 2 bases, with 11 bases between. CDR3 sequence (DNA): TGTGCCTGCCACCGGGACCCCTACAATGAGCAGTTCTTC. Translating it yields CACHRDPYNEQFF.

CDR3 amino acids: CASSLTGSNTEAFF. The CDR3 coding sequence is TGCGCCAGCAGCTTGACAGGGAGCAACACTGAAGCTTTCTTT. The chain employs TRBV5-1 and TRBJ1-1; possible D gene TRBD1, 6 bases. CDR3 length equals 14 residues. Trimming stripped 1 base from V and 2 bases from J, with 9 bases between. The germline V gene has CDR1 SGHRS and CDR2 YFSETQ.

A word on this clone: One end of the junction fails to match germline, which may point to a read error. The DNA for the CDR3 is TGTGCCAGCAGTGAAAGTAGGGACAGGGGGGTCTTC. Its translation: CASSESRDRGVF. The J gene is TRBJ2-1, the V gene TRBV2; TRBD1 aligns across 11 bases. Germline V gene lookup returns CDR1 SNHLY and CDR2 FYNNEI. The CDR3 spans 12 residues.

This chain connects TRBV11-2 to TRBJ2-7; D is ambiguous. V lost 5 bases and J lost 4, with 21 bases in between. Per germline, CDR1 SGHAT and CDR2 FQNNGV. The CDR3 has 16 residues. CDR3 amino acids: CASSSPRTPDGYEQYF. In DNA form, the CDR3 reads TGTGCCAGCAGCAGCCCGAGGACCCCGGATGGTTACGAGCAGTACTTC.

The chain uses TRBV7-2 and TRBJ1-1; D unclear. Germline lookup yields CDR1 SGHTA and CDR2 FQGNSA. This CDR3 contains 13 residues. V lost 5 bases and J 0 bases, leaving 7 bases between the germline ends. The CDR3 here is CASSQGMNTEAFF. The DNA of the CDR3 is TGTGCCAGCAGCCAAGGAATGAACACTGAAGCTTTCTTT.

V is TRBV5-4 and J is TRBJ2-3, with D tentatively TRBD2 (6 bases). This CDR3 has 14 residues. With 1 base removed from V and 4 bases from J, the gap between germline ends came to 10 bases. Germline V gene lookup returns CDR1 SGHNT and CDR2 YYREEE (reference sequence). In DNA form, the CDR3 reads TGTGCCAGCAGCTTGTACGGGGGAGCAGATACGCAGTATTTT. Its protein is CASSLYGGADTQYF.

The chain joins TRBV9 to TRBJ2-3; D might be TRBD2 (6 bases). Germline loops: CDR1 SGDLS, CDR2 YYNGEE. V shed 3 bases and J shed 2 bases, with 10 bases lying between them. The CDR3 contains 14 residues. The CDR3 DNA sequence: TGTGCCAGCAGCGACCGGACTAACACAGATACGCAGTATTTT. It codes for CASSDRTNTDTQYF. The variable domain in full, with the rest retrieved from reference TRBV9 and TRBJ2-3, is DSGVTQTPKHLITATGQRVTLRCSPRSGDLSVYWYQQSLDQGLQFLIQYYNGEERAKGNILERFSAQQFPDLHSELNLSSLELGDSALYFCASSDRTNTDTQYFGPGTRLTVL.

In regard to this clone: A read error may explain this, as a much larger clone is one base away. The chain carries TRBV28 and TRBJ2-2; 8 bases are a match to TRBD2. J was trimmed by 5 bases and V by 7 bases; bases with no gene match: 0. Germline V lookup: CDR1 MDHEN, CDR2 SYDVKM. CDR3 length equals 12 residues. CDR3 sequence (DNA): TGTGCCAGCACTAGCGGGACCGGGGAGCTGTTTTTT. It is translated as CASTSGTGELFF.

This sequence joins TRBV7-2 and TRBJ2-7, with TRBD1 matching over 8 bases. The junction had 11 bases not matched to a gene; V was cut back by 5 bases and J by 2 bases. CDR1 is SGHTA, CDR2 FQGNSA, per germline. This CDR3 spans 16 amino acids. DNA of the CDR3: TGTGCCAGCAGCCCCCAGGGACAGGCTAATGCCTACGAGCAGTACTTC. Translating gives CASSPQGQANAYEQYF.

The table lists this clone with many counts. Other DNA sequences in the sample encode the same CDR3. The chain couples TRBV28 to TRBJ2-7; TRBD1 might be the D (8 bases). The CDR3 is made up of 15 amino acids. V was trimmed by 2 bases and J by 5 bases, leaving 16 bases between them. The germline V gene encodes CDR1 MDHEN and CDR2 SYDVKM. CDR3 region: CASSLVDRDYHEQYF. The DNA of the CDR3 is TGTGCCAGCAGTTTAGTGGACAGGGACTACCACGAGCAGTACTTC.

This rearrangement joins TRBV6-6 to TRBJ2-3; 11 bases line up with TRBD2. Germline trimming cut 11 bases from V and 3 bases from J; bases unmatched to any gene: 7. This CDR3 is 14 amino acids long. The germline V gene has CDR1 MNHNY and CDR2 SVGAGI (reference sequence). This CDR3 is CAGSIAGGTDTQYF. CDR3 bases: TGTGCCGGGAGTATAGCGGGAGGGACAGATACGCAGTATTTT.

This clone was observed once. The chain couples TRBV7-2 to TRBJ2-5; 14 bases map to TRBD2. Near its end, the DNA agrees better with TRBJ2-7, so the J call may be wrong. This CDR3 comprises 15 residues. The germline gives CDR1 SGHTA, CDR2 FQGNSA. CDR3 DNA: TGTGCCAGCAGCCCCCGGACTAGCGGGAGGAGCGAGCAGTACTTC. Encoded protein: CASSPRTSGRSEQYF.

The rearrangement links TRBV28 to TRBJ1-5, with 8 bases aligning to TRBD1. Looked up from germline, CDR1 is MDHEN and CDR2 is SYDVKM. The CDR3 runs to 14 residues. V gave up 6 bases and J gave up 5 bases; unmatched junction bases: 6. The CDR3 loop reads CASSTTGGYQPQHF. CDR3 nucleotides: TGTGCCAGCAGCACTACAGGGGGTTATCAGCCCCAGCATTTT. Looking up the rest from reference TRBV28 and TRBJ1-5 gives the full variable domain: DVKVTQSSRYLVKRTGEKVFLECVQDMDHENMFWYRQDPGLGLRLIYFSYDVKMKEKGDIPEGYSVSREKKERFSLILESASTNQTSMYLCASSTTGGYQPQHFGDGTRLSIL.

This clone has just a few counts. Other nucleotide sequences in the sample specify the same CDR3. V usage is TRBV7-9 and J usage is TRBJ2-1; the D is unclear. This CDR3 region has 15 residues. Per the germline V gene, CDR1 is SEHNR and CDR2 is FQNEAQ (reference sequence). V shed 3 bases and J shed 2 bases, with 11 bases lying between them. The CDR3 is CASSLLAGTYNEQFF. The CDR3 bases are TGTGCCAGCAGCTTGCTCGCCGGTACCTACAATGAGCAGTTCTTC.

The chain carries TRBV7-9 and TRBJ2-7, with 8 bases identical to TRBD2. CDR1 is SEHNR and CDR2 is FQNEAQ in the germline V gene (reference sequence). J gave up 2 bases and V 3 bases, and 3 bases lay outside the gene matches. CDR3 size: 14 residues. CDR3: CASSFSGGPYEQYF. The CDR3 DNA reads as TGTGCCAGCAGCTTTTCGGGAGGGCCCTACGAGCAGTACTTC.

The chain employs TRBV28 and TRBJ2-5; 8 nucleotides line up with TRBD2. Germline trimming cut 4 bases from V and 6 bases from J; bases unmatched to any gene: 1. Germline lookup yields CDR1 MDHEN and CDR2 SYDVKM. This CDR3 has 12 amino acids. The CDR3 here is CASSWTSQTQYF. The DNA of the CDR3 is TGTGCCAGCAGTTGGACTAGCCAGACCCAGTACTTC.

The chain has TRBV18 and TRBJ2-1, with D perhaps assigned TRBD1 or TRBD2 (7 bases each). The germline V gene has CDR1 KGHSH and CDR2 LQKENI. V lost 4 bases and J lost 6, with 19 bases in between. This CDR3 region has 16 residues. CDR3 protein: CASSRHSGGAGNEQFF. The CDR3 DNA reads TGTGCCAGCTCACGACACTCAGGGGGGGCAGGCAATGAGCAGTTCTTC.

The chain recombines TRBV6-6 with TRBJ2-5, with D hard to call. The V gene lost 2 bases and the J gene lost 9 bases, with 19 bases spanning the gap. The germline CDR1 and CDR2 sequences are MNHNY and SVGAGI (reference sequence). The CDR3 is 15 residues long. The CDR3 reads CASSYEATWDQAQYF. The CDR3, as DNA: TGTGCCAGCAGTTACGAGGCCACCTGGGATCAGGCCCAGTACTTC.

CDR3 residues: CASSRGQTYNEQFF. In DNA form, the CDR3 reads TGTGCCAGCAGTCGCGGACAGACCTACAATGAGCAGTTCTTC. This chain connects TRBV27 to TRBJ2-1; possibly TRBD1 for D (6 bases). With 5 bases removed from V and 2 bases from J, the gap between germline ends came to 10 bases. This CDR3 has 14 residues. Germline values: CDR1 MNHEY, CDR2 SMNVEV (reference sequence).

As DNA, the CDR3 is TGTGCCAGCAGCATCCTTAATCGGAGCTACAATGAGCAGTTCTTC. Its protein product is CASSILNRSYNEQFF. This chain uses TRBV9 with TRBJ2-1; no clear D gene. Germline loops: CDR1 SGDLS, CDR2 YYNGEE. This CDR3 spans 15 amino acids. Trimming removed 4 bases at V and 3 bases at J, with 14 bases between.

CDR3 residues: CASSSQQGLVTTEAFF. CDR3 sequence (DNA): TGTGCCAGCAGTTCCCAACAGGGGCTCGTTACTACTGAAGCTTTCTTT. The chain carries TRBV28 and TRBJ1-1, with 7 bases fitting TRBD1. This CDR3 is 16 amino acids long. Per the germline V gene, CDR1 is MDHEN and CDR2 is SYDVKM. After removal of 4 bases from V and 5 bases from J, the junction contained 13 bases not matched to a gene. Full variable domain (missing parts from reference TRBV28 and TRBJ1-1): DVKVTQSSRYLVKRTGEKVFLECVQDMDHENMFWYRQDPGLGLRLIYFSYDVKMKEKGDIPEGYSVSREKKERFSLILESASTNQTSMYLCASSSQQGLVTTEAFFGQGTRLTVV.

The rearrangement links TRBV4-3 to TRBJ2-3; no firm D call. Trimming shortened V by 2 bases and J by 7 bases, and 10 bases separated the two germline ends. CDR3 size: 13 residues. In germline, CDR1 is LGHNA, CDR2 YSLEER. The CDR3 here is CASSQTSGYTQYF. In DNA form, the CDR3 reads TGCGCCAGCAGCCAAACGTCTGGTTATACGCAGTATTTT.

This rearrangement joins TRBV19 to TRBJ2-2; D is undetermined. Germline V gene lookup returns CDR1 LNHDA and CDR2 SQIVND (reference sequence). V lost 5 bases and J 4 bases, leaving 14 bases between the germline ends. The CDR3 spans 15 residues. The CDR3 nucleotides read TGTGCCAGTAGTCGGTCCGGGCCAAGCACCGGGGAGCTGTTTTTT. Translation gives CASSRSGPSTGELFF.

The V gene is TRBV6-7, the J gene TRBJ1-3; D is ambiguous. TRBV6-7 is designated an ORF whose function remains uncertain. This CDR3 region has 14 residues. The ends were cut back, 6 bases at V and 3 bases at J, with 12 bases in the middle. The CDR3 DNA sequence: TGTGCCAGCAGCCGAACATATCTTGGAAACACCATATATTTT. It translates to CASSRTYLGNTIYF.